These 19 T cell receptor beta chains were all obtained from the same sample, sequenced in a study of blood T cells in healthy people across ages. Alongside a J-beta primer mix, a sample-barcoded 5' primer served in a second PCR lasting about 6 to 12 cycles. TCRdb re-derived calls from the 5' RACE reads in MiXCR, one entry per CDR3 protein. The data show about 540,000 distinct CDR3 sequences, with approximately 25% seen just once and just under 9% held by the top ten. The data were also submitted as part of a second study, on T cells of mothers and their children.

The sample consisted of blood. Receptors originate from a boy between 10 and 17 years old in good health.

This clonotype was recorded a few times. This sequence joins TRBV7-2 and TRBJ1-4; D remains unclear. CDR1 SGHTA and CDR2 FQGNSA come from the germline V gene. This CDR3 comprises 12 residues. Trimming removed 1 base from V and 7 bases from J, with 4 bases in between. CDR3: CASSLEGEKLFF. In DNA, the CDR3 is TGTGCCAGCAGCTTAGAGGGTGAAAAACTGTTTTTT.

J is TRBJ2-2 and V is TRBV12-3 or TRBV12-4, with D possibly matching TRBD1 (6 bases). The CDR3 is 13 amino acids. The V end was cut by 6 bases, the J end by 3 bases, with 8 bases between. The CDR3 is CASSAGDTGELFF. CDR3 bases: TGTGCCAGCAGCGCAGGGGACACCGGGGAGCTGTTTTTT.

This clonotype was picked up a small number of times. This rearrangement joins TRBV6-1 to TRBJ1-1; weak D call: TRBD1 (5 bases). CDR3 length: 16 amino acids. From germline, CDR1 is MNHNS and CDR2 SASEGT. Deletions cut 6 bases from V and 4 bases from J, with 21 bases between. The CDR3 loop reads CASRSRDQMGGTEAFF. The DNA of the CDR3 is TGTGCCAGCAGATCCCGTGATCAGATGGGGGGCACTGAAGCTTTCTTT.

The chain recombines TRBV29-1 with TRBJ2-5; 9 positions agree with TRBD1. The DNA matches TRBJ2-7 better at its end, which makes the J call doubtful. The CDR3 totals 15 residues. Germline-derived CDR1 and CDR2 are SQVTM and ANQGSEA. CDR3 region: CSVEAGTGISYEQYF. CDR3 in DNA: TGCAGCGTTGAAGCGGGGACAGGGATTTCCTACGAGCAGTACTTC.

This clonotype was observed at least ten times. The J gene is TRBJ1-5, the V gene TRBV2; a possible D gene is TRBD1 (5 bases). The V gene's germline CDR1 is SNHLY and CDR2 FYNNEI. With 7 bases removed from V and 4 bases from J, the gap between germline ends came to 8 bases. This CDR3 spans 12 amino acids. The CDR3 spells CASMKGNQPQHF. CDR3 bases: TGTGCCAGCATGAAGGGGAATCAGCCCCAGCATTTT.

This chain connects TRBV4-1 to TRBJ1-4; D uncertain. Trimming removed 1 base at V and 10 bases at J, with 16 bases between. This CDR3 has 15 residues. Germline CDR1 reads MGHRA; CDR2 reads YSYEKL. CDR3 amino acids: CASSQVSQGQLKLFF. The CDR3 DNA is TGCGCCAGCAGCCAAGTTAGTCAAGGTCAACTAAAACTGTTTTTT.

The CDR3 region has the DNA TGCAGTGCTTTCCCGACAGGGCGGGATCAGCCCCAGCATTTT. It translates to CSAFPTGRDQPQHF. V is TRBV20-1 and J is TRBJ1-5, with 7 bases matching TRBD1. The CDR3 consists of 14 residues. CDR1 is DFQATT, CDR2 SNEGSKA, per germline (reference sequence). Germline trimming cut 5 bases from V and 5 bases from J; bases unmatched to any gene: 9.

J is TRBJ2-7 and V is TRBV21-1; no DNA check was done on the table's D call, TRBD1. TRBV21-1 is a documented pseudogene. The CDR3 is made up of 16 amino acids. CDR3 residues: CASSKEGQGDSGEQYF. CDR3 in DNA: TGTGCCAGCAGCAAGGAAGGACAGGGGGACTCGGGGGAGCAGTACTTC.

V usage is TRBV5-6 and J usage is TRBJ1-1; 7 positions agree with TRBD1. Germline V CDR1 and CDR2: SGHDT, YYEEEE. Germline trimming cut 0 bases from V and 1 base from J; bases unmatched to any gene: 3. The CDR3 totals 15 residues. The CDR3 is CASSLDRGPNTEAFF. In nucleotides, the CDR3 is TGTGCCAGCAGCTTGGACAGGGGCCCGAACACTGAAGCTTTCTTT. The complete variable domain, with remaining parts taken from reference TRBV5-6 and TRBJ1-1, reads DAGVTQSPTHLIKTRGQQVTLRCSPKSGHDTVSWYQQALGQGPQFIFQYYEEEERQRGNFPDRFSGHQFPNYSSELNVNALLLGDSALYLCASSLDRGPNTEAFFGQGTRLTVV.

This clonotype has just a few counts. The chain links TRBV4-3 to TRBJ2-1; a weak D match, TRBD1 (5 bases). V gave up 6 bases and J gave up 4 bases, with 10 bases separating them. Germline values: CDR1 LGHNA, CDR2 YSLEER. This CDR3 is 13 amino acids long. The CDR3 reads CASSLTAYNEQFF. CDR3 nucleotide sequence: TGCGCCAGCAGTCTGACAGCATACAATGAGCAGTTCTTC.

This clonotype was seen more than once but under ten times. This sequence joins TRBV28 and TRBJ2-4, with 10 nucleotides matching TRBD2. J was trimmed by 3 bases and V by 3 bases; bases with no gene match: 8. The CDR3 loop spans 17 amino acids. The V gene's germline CDR1 is MDHEN and CDR2 SYDVKM. For the CDR3, the DNA is TGTGCCAGCAGTTTTCTGGCTAGCGGGAGTTACAAAAACATTCAGTACTTC. Amino acid sequence: CASSFLASGSYKNIQYF.

The V call is TRBV12-3 or TRBV12-4, the J call TRBJ2-5, with 8 bases fitting TRBD1. V was clipped by 6 bases and J by 2 bases; unmatched bases: 5. The CDR3 sequence is 14 residues long. The CDR3 sequence: CASSPWDRQETQYF. DNA for the CDR3: TGTGCCAGCAGCCCCTGGGACAGGCAAGAGACCCAGTACTTC.

This clonotype has only a few counts. The CDR3 sequence is CATSDLAGEHNEQFF. DNA for the CDR3: TGTGCCACCAGTGACTTAGCGGGAGAACACAATGAGCAGTTCTTC. V usage is TRBV24-1 and J usage is TRBJ2-1, with 9 bases matching TRBD2. The CDR3 runs to 15 residues. The junction had 5 bases not matched to a gene; V was cut back by 4 bases and J by 5 bases. Germline values: CDR1 KGHDR, CDR2 SFDVKD.

This clonotype was observed at least ten times. CDR3 in amino acids: CASSLAQGKNIQYF. In DNA form, the CDR3 reads TGTGCCAGCAGCTTAGCACAGGGTAAAAACATTCAGTACTTC. The chain is built from TRBV7-2 and TRBJ2-4; D may be TRBD1 (6 bases). From germline, CDR1 is SGHTA and CDR2 FQGNSA. Trimming took 0 bases from V and 4 from J, leaving 7 bases between them. The CDR3 totals 14 residues.

The CDR3 DNA reads TGTGCCAGCAGTATACCAGGGGGAAGCTCCTACGAGCAGTACTTC. Protein product: CASSIPGGSSYEQYF. This chain joins TRBV28 and TRBJ2-7, with 7 positions matching TRBD1. The CDR3 is made up of 15 amino acids. With 5 bases clipped from V and 0 bases from J, the junction kept 7 bases outside the gene matches. The germline CDR1 and CDR2 sequences are MDHEN and SYDVKM.

Remarks on this clonotype: The conserved closing phenylalanine or tryptophan is absent in this CDR3, likely reflecting a read error. V gene TRBV28 combines with J gene TRBJ2-5; tentatively, D is TRBD1 or TRBD2 (5 bases each). The J call is doubtful: the DNA matches TRBJ2-7 better. This CDR3 comprises 12 residues. CDR1 is MDHEN and CDR2 is SYDVKM in the germline V gene. CDR3 sequence reads: CASTGTAYEQYS. Here the CDR3 DNA reads TGTGCCAGCACGGGGACGGCCTACGAGCAGTACTCC.

The CDR3 region is CASSLSPRGANVLTF. The CDR3 DNA reads as TGTGCCAGCAGCTTAAGCCCCCGGGGCGCCAACGTCCTGACTTTC. The chain employs TRBV7-2 and TRBJ2-6, with D tentatively TRBD1 or TRBD2 (5 bases each). In germline, CDR1 is SGHTA, CDR2 FQGNSA. Trimming shortened V by 2 bases and J by 7 bases, and 12 bases separated the two germline ends. This CDR3 region has 15 residues.

This clonotype was found many times. The J gene is TRBJ2-5, the V gene TRBV29-1, with D perhaps matching TRBD1 (6 bases). Germline V gives CDR1 SQVTM, CDR2 ANQGSEA. Trimming cost V 3 bases and J 1 base, with 12 bases left between them. The CDR3 covers 14 residues. CDR3 sequence reads: CSVDTGSLQETQYF. CDR3 nucleotide sequence: TGCAGCGTTGATACAGGGAGTCTCCAAGAGACCCAGTACTTC.

In regard to this clonotype: Germline and junction disagree at one end, which may indicate a read error. The chain combines TRBV28 with TRBJ2-5; 7 nucleotides align to TRBD1. Germline V gene lookup returns CDR1 MDHEN and CDR2 SYDVKM. The length of the CDR3 is 16 residues. Here the CDR3 reads CARSRTGTAFQETQYF. DNA for the CDR3: TGTGCCCGCAGCCGGACCGGGACAGCTTTCCAAGAGACCCAGTACTTC.